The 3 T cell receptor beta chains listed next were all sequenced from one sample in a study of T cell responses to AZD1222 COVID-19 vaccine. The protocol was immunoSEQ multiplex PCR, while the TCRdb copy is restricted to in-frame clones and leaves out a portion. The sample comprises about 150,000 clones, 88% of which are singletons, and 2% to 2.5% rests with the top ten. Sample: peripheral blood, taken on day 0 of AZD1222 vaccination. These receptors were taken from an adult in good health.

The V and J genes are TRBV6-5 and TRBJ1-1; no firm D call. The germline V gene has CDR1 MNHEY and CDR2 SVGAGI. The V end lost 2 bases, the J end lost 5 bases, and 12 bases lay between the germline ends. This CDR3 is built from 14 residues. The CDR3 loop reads CASSYKVTRTEAFF. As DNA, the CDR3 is TGTGCCAGCAGTTACAAGGTAACGCGGACTGAAGCTTTCTTT.

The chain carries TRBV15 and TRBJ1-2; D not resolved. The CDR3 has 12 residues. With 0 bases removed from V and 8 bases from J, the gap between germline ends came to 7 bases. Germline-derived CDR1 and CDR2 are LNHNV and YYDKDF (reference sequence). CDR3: CATSRDGGGYTF. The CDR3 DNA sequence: TGTGCCACCAGCAGAGATGGAGGAGGCTACACCTTC.

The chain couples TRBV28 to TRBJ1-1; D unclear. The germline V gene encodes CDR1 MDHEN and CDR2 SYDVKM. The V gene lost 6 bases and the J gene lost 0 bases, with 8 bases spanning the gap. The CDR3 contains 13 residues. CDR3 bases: TGTGCCAGCAGCTCCTACATGAACACTGAAGCTTTCTTT. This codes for CASSSYMNTEAFF. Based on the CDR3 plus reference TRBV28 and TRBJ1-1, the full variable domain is DVKVTQSSRYLVKRTGEKVFLECVQDMDHENMFWYRQDPGLGLRLIYFSYDVKMKEKGDIPEGYSVSREKKERFSLILESASTNQTSMYLCASSSYMNTEAFFGQGTRLTVV.